These 17 T cell receptor beta chains share one sample of origin, sequenced in a study of vaccination and CD4 T cells after COVID-19 (dated 2022 in TCRdb). Antigens of these TCRs are unknown. The library was made by PCR. Sequencing took place on an Illumina iSeq 100. TCR sequencing of DNA from cultured CD4+ T cells used the Oncomine TCR Beta short-read assay at the Johns Hopkins FTIC core. TCRdb itself trimmed the public reads at Q25 with fastp, ran MiXCR and retained productive beta chains. Merged by CDR3 protein, the rows form single entries marked with the most common genes and DNA. This sample comprises some 8,100 distinct CDR3 sequences, approximately 50% of them detected only once. The biggest ten clones account for approximately 18% of the sample. The label giving this sample's treatment or condition can be read as: roughly 11-day PBMC culture with coronavirus spike peptide pools or control peptides (ViraFEST assay).

The sample taken for sequencing was CD4+ T cells from blood, cultured in vitro. These receptors were collected from a human donor who had recovered from COVID-19.

This clonotype is large in the sample. The rearrangement links TRBV12-3 or TRBV12-4 to TRBJ1-5, with no clear D. Between the trimmed V and J ends, which lost 1 base and 0 bases, there was a span of 13 bases. The CDR3 sequence is 17 residues long. Written as DNA, the CDR3 is TGTGCCAGCAGTTTAGTCTCGACACAAAATAGCAATCAGCCCCAGCATTTT. As protein: CASSLVSTQNSNQPQHF.

The chain is built from TRBV20-1 and TRBJ2-1, with D perhaps TRBD2 (5 bases). V lost 6 bases, J lost 8 bases, and 20 bases lay in between. Germline CDR1 and CDR2: DFQATT and SNEGSKA (reference sequence). The CDR3 consists of 14 residues. The chain's CDR3 is CSAPGFRTFDEQFF. In DNA, the CDR3 is TGCAGTGCGCCGGGATTCCGGACGTTCGATGAGCAGTTCTTC.

This clonotype was seen more than once but under ten times. The rearrangement joins TRBV27 to TRBJ2-1; D is unclear. V gave up 5 bases and J gave up 9 bases, with 20 bases separating them. Germline CDR1 is MNHEY and CDR2 is SMNVEV (reference sequence). The CDR3 has 15 amino acids. The CDR3 sequence: CASSAFMLGFGEQFF. CDR3 DNA: TGTGCCAGCAGTGCATTCATGTTGGGGTTCGGTGAGCAGTTCTTC.

The chain joins TRBV2 to TRBJ1-2; the D is unclear. Germline V gives CDR1 SNHLY, CDR2 FYNNEI. The CDR3 consists of 14 residues. With 0 bases removed from V and 3 bases from J, the gap between germline ends came to 8 bases. The DNA for the CDR3 is TGTGCCAGCAGTGAAGCCGGCACCTACTATGGCTACACCTTC. Translating gives CASSEAGTYYGYTF.

This clonotype was seen only a few times. The chain recombines TRBV19 with TRBJ2-5; the match to TRBD2 covers 8 bases. The germline V gene encodes CDR1 LNHDA and CDR2 SQIVND (reference sequence). The CDR3 sequence is 15 residues long. V dropped 5 bases and J dropped 7; count of bases not matched to a gene: 12. The chain's CDR3 is CASSSTGGTRGTQYF. For the CDR3, the DNA is TGTGCCAGTAGTTCAACGGGGGGGACTAGAGGGACCCAGTACTTC.

This clonotype was found a few times. V and J are TRBV6-2 or TRBV6-3 and TRBJ2-3; D not certain. V lost 2 bases and J 0 bases, leaving 6 bases between the germline ends. The length of the CDR3 is 14 residues. CDR1 MNHEY and CDR2 SVGEGT come from the germline V gene. This CDR3 reads CASSYGVSTDTQYF. For the CDR3, the DNA is TGTGCCAGCAGTTACGGGGTTAGCACAGATACGCAGTATTTT.

The genes are TRBV2 and TRBJ2-5; D is undetermined. V shed 5 bases and J shed 1 base, with 11 bases lying between them. The germline CDR1 and CDR2 sequences are SNHLY and FYNNEI. The CDR3 has 14 amino acids. This CDR3 reads CASSFRRAQETQYF. CDR3 nucleotides: TGTGCCAGCAGTTTCCGCCGGGCCCAAGAGACCCAGTACTTC.

The gene calls are TRBV12-3 or TRBV12-4 and TRBJ1-1; D is perhaps TRBD1 (5 bases). This CDR3 is built from 13 residues. V was shortened by 2 bases and J by 7 bases, with 11 bases between the two germline ends. The CDR3 nucleotides read TGTGCCAGCAGTTTACGCAGGGAGAATGAAGCTTTCTTT. Translation: CASSLRRENEAFF.

The chain is built from TRBV19 and TRBJ2-7; 7 positions agree with TRBD1. The J segment lost 5 bases and the V segment lost 4 bases, leaving 14 bases of the junction unmatched. The CDR3 is 16 amino acids. Germline V gives CDR1 LNHDA, CDR2 SQIVND (reference sequence). The CDR3 sequence: CASSTLPGQRHNEQYF. The CDR3 nucleotides read TGTGCCAGTAGTACCCTACCGGGACAGAGACACAACGAGCAGTACTTC.

This rearrangement joins TRBV7-9 to TRBJ1-4, with 8 bases aligning to TRBD1. In germline, CDR1 is SEHNR, CDR2 FQNEAQ (reference sequence). The ends lost 1 base at V and 8 bases at J; junction bases unmatched: 6. This CDR3 region has 15 residues. The CDR3 DNA is TGTGCCAGCAGCTTAGGTCGACAGGGGAACGAAAAACTGTTTTTT. This sequence encodes CASSLGRQGNEKLFF.

This chain connects TRBV7-2 to TRBJ1-6; D not resolved. V was shortened by 8 bases and J by 14 bases, with 16 bases between the two germline ends. Germline V gene sequence: CDR1 SGHTA, CDR2 FQGNSA. The CDR3 consists of 12 residues. The CDR3: CASGYGVLALHF. DNA of the CDR3: TGTGCCAGCGGGTATGGGGTTTTGGCCCTCCACTTT.

The rearrangement joins TRBV7-2 to TRBJ2-3; maybe TRBD1 (6 bases). This CDR3 spans 20 amino acids. Germline V CDR1 and CDR2: SGHTA, FQGNSA. V was clipped by 5 bases and J by 1 base, with 28 bases between them. This chain's CDR3 is CASSQGGRGQTLGGTDTQYF. CDR3 coding DNA: TGTGCCAGCAGCCAGGGCGGTAGGGGACAAACTCTCGGGGGCACAGATACGCAGTATTTT.

This clonotype was seen a few times. The V gene is TRBV7-3, the J gene TRBJ1-2; 9 nucleotides line up with TRBD1. V was clipped by 5 bases and J by 1 base; unmatched bases: 5. The CDR3 loop spans 15 amino acids. Germline assignment: CDR1 SGHTA and CDR2 FQGTGA. The DNA of the CDR3 is TGTGCCAGCAGCCCTGGGACAGGGAGTAACTATGGCTACACCTTC. Its protein is CASSPGTGSNYGYTF.

The V and J genes are TRBV7-3 and TRBJ2-3; TRBD2 matches at 7 bases. Germline CDR1 is SGHTA and CDR2 is FQGTGA. The CDR3 is 15 residues long. With 5 bases clipped from V and 0 bases from J, the junction kept 5 bases outside the gene matches. The CDR3 sequence: CASSQQLASTDTQYF. CDR3 nucleotides: TGTGCCAGCAGCCAACAACTAGCGAGCACAGATACGCAGTATTTT.

This clonotype was counted a few times. CDR3 region: CSARDGSYGYTF. Here the CDR3 DNA reads TGCAGTGCTAGAGACGGCTCCTATGGCTACACCTTC. The J gene is TRBJ1-2, the V gene TRBV20-1; D uncertain. Trimming took off 0 bases at V and 4 bases at J, with 6 bases between the two ends. The CDR3 loop spans 12 amino acids. Germline-derived CDR1 and CDR2 are DFQATT and SNEGSKA (reference sequence).

This sequence joins TRBV20-1 and TRBJ2-3; no reliable D call. The CDR3 covers 15 residues. Germline V gives CDR1 DFQATT, CDR2 SNEGSKA (reference sequence). Trimming shortened V by 0 bases and J by 0 bases, and 10 bases separated the two germline ends. Written as DNA, the CDR3 is TGCAGTGCTAGAGATGAGGTGGGAAGCACAGATACGCAGTATTTT. This gives the protein CSARDEVGSTDTQYF.

This rearrangement joins TRBV6-1 to TRBJ2-3, with TRBD2 matching 7 bases. Trimming at V came to 10 bases and at J to 5 bases, leaving 12 bases not matched to a gene. Germline-derived CDR1 and CDR2 are MNHNS and SASEGT. The CDR3 length is 14 residues. This chain's CDR3 is CATSAWGGVDTQYF. The CDR3 DNA sequence: TGTGCCACCTCAGCCTGGGGGGGTGTAGATACGCAGTATTTT.